The 31 T cell receptor beta chains below come from one sample, sequenced in a study of T cell repertoires in cytomegalovirus infection. Via MiXCR, TCRdb re-called the reads, giving one row per CDR3 protein. The sample shows hundreds of thousands of distinct CDR3 sequences, approximately 11% of them seen only once. Sequences were obtained from PBMCs. The receptors here all came from a human donor in good health (CMV status not recorded). Some clones in this sample may be carry-over from other donors' samples.

This clonotype was counted only a few times. The V call is TRBV7-9, the J call TRBJ1-1; D is ambiguous. Germline loops: CDR1 SEHNR, CDR2 FQNEAQ (reference sequence). Trimming cost V 3 bases and J 6 bases, with 11 bases left between them. The CDR3 spans 13 residues. CDR3 DNA: TGTGCCAGCAGCTTGACCGCCAAGGCTGAAGCTTTCTTT. It encodes CASSLTAKAEAFF.

This clonotype was picked up many times. This chain uses TRBV7-9 with TRBJ1-6; D remains ambiguous. The germline V gene has CDR1 SEHNR and CDR2 FQNEAQ (reference sequence). This CDR3 has 14 amino acids. Trimming left V 5 bases short and J 4 bases short, with 9 bases between. The CDR3 protein is CASSRGRYNSPLHF. The DNA for the CDR3 is TGTGCCAGCAGCCGAGGACGGTATAATTCACCCCTCCACTTT.

Ten or more counts support this clonotype. The rearrangement links TRBV11-1 to TRBJ2-5, with 7 bases lining up with TRBD2. Germline V gene lookup returns CDR1 SGHAT and CDR2 FQDESV (reference sequence). The CDR3 runs 16 residues. Unmatched junction bases numbered 12, after V lost 5 bases and J lost 3 bases. CDR3 protein: CASSLAGLAEKETQYF. The CDR3 DNA is TGTGCCAGCAGCCTCGCTGGGCTAGCGGAGAAAGAGACCCAGTACTTC.

This clonotype was found a few times. This sequence joins TRBV20-1 and TRBJ2-3; 10 bases align to TRBD2. CDR1 is DFQATT and CDR2 is SNEGSKA in the germline V gene (reference sequence). V lost 5 bases and J lost 2; bases outside the gene matches: 4. The CDR3 is 14 amino acids. Written as DNA, the CDR3 is TGCAGTGCTCTTAGCGGGGGGACCACAGATACGCAGTATTTT. Encoded protein: CSALSGGTTDTQYF.

This clonotype was seen at least ten times. In nucleotides, the CDR3 is TGTGCCAGCAGCTTAGGACAGGTCGGCAATCAGCCCCAGCATTTT. Translation gives CASSLGQVGNQPQHF. The chain couples TRBV7-2 to TRBJ1-5, with D possibly TRBD1 on 6 matching bases. Trimming removed 1 base from V and 2 bases from J, with 9 bases in between. Germline V gene sequence: CDR1 SGHTA, CDR2 FQGNSA. CDR3 size: 15 residues.

This clonotype was observed many times. The chain is built from TRBV7-2 and TRBJ2-7; TRBD2 matches at 14 bases. Trimming at V came to 0 bases and at J to 3 bases, leaving 4 bases not matched to a gene. The CDR3 length is 17 residues. The germline CDR1 and CDR2 sequences are SGHTA and FQGNSA. CDR3: CASSLARLAGGGYEQYF. CDR3 nucleotide sequence: TGTGCCAGCAGCTTAGCCCGACTAGCGGGAGGGGGCTACGAGCAGTACTTC.

This clonotype was counted at least ten times. The V gene is TRBV19, the J gene TRBJ1-5; no firm D call. This CDR3 is built from 14 residues. Germline V CDR1 and CDR2: LNHDA, SQIVND (reference sequence). The V and J ends lost 4 bases and 4 bases respectively, with 11 bases between them. The CDR3 is CASSNSPGNQPQHF. The DNA for the CDR3 is TGTGCCAGTAGTAACAGCCCGGGGAATCAGCCCCAGCATTTT.

This clonotype has a count of ten or more. This sequence joins TRBV7-3 and TRBJ2-6; unclear D gene. Germline V gene data show CDR1 as SGHTA and CDR2 as FQGTGA. The CDR3 contains 13 residues. V was cut by 6 bases and J by 1 base, with 4 bases left in between. CDR3 DNA: TGTGCCAGCAGGGTATCTGGGGCCAACGTCCTGACTTTC. This translates into CASRVSGANVLTF. The full variable domain, with the rest looked up from reference TRBV7-3 and TRBJ2-6, is GAGVSQTPSNKVTEKGKYVELRCDPISGHTALYWYRQSLGQGPEFLIYFQGTGAADDSGLPNDRFFAVRPEGSVSTLKIQRTERGDSAVYLCASRVSGANVLTFGAGSRLTVL.

V gene TRBV11-2 combines with J gene TRBJ2-5, with 10 bases fitting TRBD2. CDR1 is SGHAT and CDR2 is FQNNGV in the germline V gene. The J segment lost 1 base and the V segment lost 5 bases, leaving 7 bases of the junction unmatched. The CDR3 extends over 16 amino acids. The CDR3, as DNA: TGTGCCAGCAGCGCCGGGACTAGCGCGTCCCAAGAGACCCAGTACTTC. Its protein product is CASSAGTSASQETQYF.

The sample holds many counts of this clonotype. This chain joins TRBV10-3 and TRBJ1-5; unclear D gene. This CDR3 contains 14 residues. Per germline, CDR1 ENHRY and CDR2 SYGVKD. Trimming removed 0 bases at V and 4 bases at J, with 7 bases between. The CDR3 region is CAISESERNQPQHF. For the CDR3, the DNA is TGTGCCATCAGTGAGTCAGAGAGAAATCAGCCCCAGCATTTT.

This chain uses TRBV29-1 with TRBJ2-7; tentatively, D is TRBD2 (6 bases). Germline values: CDR1 SQVTM, CDR2 ANQGSEA. V was clipped by 8 bases and J by 3 bases, with 20 bases between them. The CDR3 has 14 residues. CDR3 in amino acids: CSTTSGTLGYEQYF. CDR3 nucleotides: TGCAGCACAACTTCCGGGACTTTAGGCTACGAGCAGTACTTC.

This clonotype was seen at least ten times. V usage is TRBV10-3 and J usage is TRBJ2-5; D is undetermined. Trimming removed 6 bases at V and 1 base at J, with 9 bases between. The CDR3 consists of 13 residues. CDR1 and CDR2 (germline): ENHRY, SYGVKD. CDR3 DNA: TGTGCCATCAGAAGGGAACTCCAAGAGACCCAGTACTTC. It translates to CAIRRELQETQYF.

This clonotype was counted many times. This chain links TRBV28 with TRBJ2-1, with TRBD2 matching over 10 bases. Germline lookup yields CDR1 MDHEN and CDR2 SYDVKM. Trimming removed 3 bases from V and 3 bases from J; junction bases left unmatched: 11. The CDR3 contains 18 residues. The CDR3 sequence is CASSFTSGDLGGYNEQFF. Here the CDR3 DNA reads TGTGCCAGCAGTTTTACTAGCGGGGACCTCGGGGGCTACAATGAGCAGTTCTTC.

This clonotype was seen at least ten times. V and J are TRBV7-9 and TRBJ2-7; D is ambiguous. Trimming pared 7 bases from V and 4 bases from J, leaving 17 bases between. Germline V gene data show CDR1 as SEHNR and CDR2 as FQNEAQ (reference sequence). The CDR3 spans 14 residues. CDR3 nucleotide sequence: TGTGCCAGCACCACCACACGGTCCGGATACGAGCAGTACTTC. Translation: CASTTTRSGYEQYF.

This clonotype was observed at least ten times. CDR3 sequence reads: CSARDPSLDRGESSYNSPLHF. CDR3 nucleotides: TGCAGTGCTAGAGATCCCTCCTTAGACAGGGGAGAGAGCTCCTATAATTCACCCCTCCACTTT. V and J are TRBV20-1 and TRBJ1-6, with TRBD1 identical over 8 bases. J lost 0 bases, V lost 0 bases, and 16 bases had no gene match. Per the germline V gene, CDR1 is DFQATT and CDR2 is SNEGSKA (reference sequence). This CDR3 region has 21 residues.

The chain is built from TRBV12-5 and TRBJ1-5; the D is unclear. This CDR3 has 14 residues. Per germline, CDR1 LGHNT and CDR2 FRNRAP. Trimming left V 6 bases short and J 3 bases short, with 12 bases between. CDR3 DNA: TGTGCTAGTGGGACCTTGAGTTTCAATCAGCCCCAGCATTTT. It encodes CASGTLSFNQPQHF.

This clonotype was detected ten times or more. The chain combines TRBV5-6 with TRBJ1-5; possibly TRBD1 for D (5 bases). V dropped 2 bases and J dropped 7 bases, with 13 bases sitting between them. The CDR3 loop spans 14 amino acids. Per germline, CDR1 SGHDT and CDR2 YYEEEE. CDR3 sequence: CASSFGSREQPQHF. CDR3 nucleotides: TGTGCCAGCAGCTTCGGTTCCAGGGAGCAGCCCCAGCATTTT.

For this clonotype: A read error may explain this, as a much larger clone is one base away. Lacking the conserved final phenylalanine or tryptophan, this CDR3 likely reflects a read error. The chain carries TRBV6-2 or TRBV6-3 and TRBJ2-1, with a possible D match to TRBD2 (6 bases). The length of the CDR3 is 17 residues. The germline V gene encodes CDR1 MNHEY and CDR2 SVGEGT. V was clipped by 2 bases and J by 0 bases, with 14 bases between them. The CDR3 loop is CASSYPRLGGSYNEQFL. Written as DNA, the CDR3 is TGTGCCAGCAGTTACCCCAGACTAGGAGGCTCCTACAATGAGCAGTTCCTC.

This clonotype showed up many times. The rearrangement joins TRBV7-3 to TRBJ2-1; D is possibly TRBD1 or TRBD2 (6 bases each). Trimming shortened V by 5 bases and J by 3 bases, and 11 bases separated the two germline ends. The CDR3 is made up of 14 amino acids. CDR1 and CDR2 from the germline V gene are SGHTA and FQGTGA. The CDR3 bases are TGTGCCAGCAGCCCTAGGGGGGACTACAATGAGCAGTTCTTC. Translation: CASSPRGDYNEQFF.

The chain recombines TRBV12-3 or TRBV12-4 with TRBJ1-5; D call uncertain. The germline V and J ends were trimmed by 3 bases and 3 bases, with 9 bases remaining between them. The CDR3 length is 14 residues. CDR3: CASSLFTANQPQHF. The DNA of the CDR3 is TGTGCCAGCAGTTTGTTTACTGCCAATCAGCCCCAGCATTTT.

This clonotype was seen a handful of times. CDR3 DNA sequence: TGTGCCAGCAGCTTTACTCACGAGCAGTACTTC. This codes for CASSFTHEQYF. The chain joins TRBV5-6 to TRBJ2-7; D uncertain. The CDR3 is made up of 11 amino acids. Germline V gene lookup returns CDR1 SGHDT and CDR2 YYEEEE. Trimming removed 2 bases from V and 5 bases from J, with 5 bases in between. The complete variable domain, with remaining parts taken from reference TRBV5-6 and TRBJ2-7, reads DAGVTQSPTHLIKTRGQQVTLRCSPKSGHDTVSWYQQALGQGPQFIFQYYEEEERQRGNFPDRFSGHQFPNYSSELNVNALLLGDSALYLCASSFTHEQYFGPGTRLTVT.

This clonotype was observed many times. The chain joins TRBV28 to TRBJ1-6, with D hard to call. CDR3 length equals 13 residues. Germline V CDR1 and CDR2: MDHEN, SYDVKM. The V end was cut by 6 bases, the J end by 13 bases, with 16 bases between. The CDR3 coding sequence is TGTGCCAGCAGCTTGACGGGGAATTGGCCCCTCCACTTT. It encodes CASSLTGNWPLHF.

V gene TRBV29-1 combines with J gene TRBJ2-2; D possibly matches TRBD1 or TRBD2 (5 bases each). The CDR3 consists of 14 residues. Germline CDR1 is SQVTM and CDR2 is ANQGSEA. Trimming took off 4 bases at V and 1 base at J, with 10 bases between the two ends. CDR3 nucleotides: TGCAGCGTTGCGGGAAGGGGGAACACCGGGGAGCTGTTTTTT. It specifies CSVAGRGNTGELFF.

The chain couples TRBV24-1 to TRBJ2-3; 9 bases line up with TRBD1. The CDR3 covers 15 residues. Trimming cost V 4 bases and J 3 bases; bases outside gene matches: 4. Germline CDR1 and CDR2: KGHDR and SFDVKD. CDR3 sequence (DNA): TGTGCCACCAGTGAAACAGGGGGCGGAACAGATACGCAGTATTTT. It encodes CATSETGGGTDTQYF.

This clonotype was seen at least ten times. The chain couples TRBV7-2 to TRBJ1-5; TRBD1 aligns across 11 bases. This CDR3 is 14 amino acids long. The V segment lost 5 bases and the J segment 6 bases; nucleotides outside the gene matches: 3. Germline loops: CDR1 SGHTA, CDR2 FQGNSA. The CDR3: CASSPGTGGQPQHF. For the CDR3, the DNA is TGTGCCAGCAGCCCCGGGACAGGGGGTCAGCCCCAGCATTTT.

The sample holds a few counts of this clonotype. The J gene is TRBJ2-7, the V gene TRBV3-1; the match to TRBD2 covers 7 bases. V lost 4 bases and J lost 4; bases outside the gene matches: 10. The CDR3 totals 15 residues. CDR1 is LGHDT and CDR2 is YNNKEL in the germline V gene (reference sequence). The CDR3 DNA follows: TGTGCCAGCAGCCGTTCTAGCGGAGATGGGTACGAGCAGTACTTC. Translation gives CASSRSSGDGYEQYF.

This clonotype was seen only a few times. The chain carries TRBV27 and TRBJ1-6; no clear D gene. The germline CDR1 and CDR2 sequences are MNHEY and SMNVEV (reference sequence). The CDR3 totals 15 residues. Trimming took off 3 bases at V and 9 bases at J, with 15 bases between the two ends. The DNA of the CDR3 is TGTGCCAGCAGTTTGAAGATAGGCGGTACTTCACCCCTCCACTTT. This gives the protein CASSLKIGGTSPLHF.

This clonotype was seen repeatedly, ten times or more. This chain connects TRBV6-1 to TRBJ2-7; 8 nucleotides match TRBD2. The V segment lost 2 bases and the J segment 5 bases; nucleotides outside the gene matches: 8. Germline V gene sequence: CDR1 MNHNS, CDR2 SASEGT. There are 15 residues in the CDR3. CDR3 sequence: CASSEFRTSSNEQYF. The DNA for the CDR3 is TGTGCCAGCAGTGAATTTCGGACTAGCAGCAACGAGCAGTACTTC.

The table lists this clonotype with many counts. This chain connects TRBV28 to TRBJ2-1; a weak D match, TRBD2 (6 bases). CDR3 length equals 15 residues. The V gene lost 5 bases and the J gene lost 6 bases, with 17 bases spanning the gap. Germline V lookup: CDR1 MDHEN, CDR2 SYDVKM. In DNA form, the CDR3 reads TGTGCCAGCAGTCCCGGGACTCCTGTACGCAATGAGCAGTTCTTC. Encoded protein: CASSPGTPVRNEQFF.

This clonotype was picked up many times. V is TRBV7-9 and J is TRBJ2-2, with D perhaps TRBD2 (6 bases). The CDR3 extends over 16 amino acids. V shed 5 bases and J shed 3 bases, with 16 bases lying between them. Germline V gene lookup returns CDR1 SEHNR and CDR2 FQNEAQ (reference sequence). CDR3 region: CASSPMGRGYTGELFF. In nucleotides, the CDR3 is TGTGCCAGCAGCCCCATGGGGCGGGGATACACCGGGGAGCTGTTTTTT.

This clonotype was observed many times. This rearrangement joins TRBV7-6 to TRBJ1-2; unclear D gene. Germline CDR1 and CDR2: SGHVS and FNYEAQ. CDR3 length: 12 amino acids. Trimming stripped 5 bases from V and 7 bases from J, with 11 bases between. CDR3 nucleotides: TGTGCCAGCAGCCCCGACTGGAGTGGCTACACCTTC. Translating it yields CASSPDWSGYTF. Supplemented by reference TRBV7-6 and TRBJ1-2, the full variable domain reads GAGVSQSPRYKVTKRGQDVALRCDPISGHVSLYWYRQALGQGPEFLTYFNYEAQQDKSGLPNDRFSAERPEGSISTLTIQRTEQRDSAMYRCASSPDWSGYTFGSGTRLTVV.